This T cell receptor (beta chain) was retrieved from a study of follicular helper T cells after annual influenza vaccination (dated by TCRdb to the late 2010s). General notes on the study: After each seasonal influenza vaccination, blood samples were collected on days 0, 7 and 28. Some subjects were followed across successive annual vaccinations spanning the 2013-2014, 2014-2015 and 2015-2016 seasons to study recall of cTfh clones. Multi-year samples were obtained from about 6 subjects, with two vaccination seasons covered for four subjects and three seasons covered for two subjects. The 2013-2014 samples were cryopreserved, while the 2015 samples were processed right after collection. One week after vaccination, a second recruited cohort of roughly eleven subjects (Table S1) displayed a similar ICOS+CD38+ cTfh response. General conclusions and limits of the study: ICOS+CD38+ cTfh clonality correlated with the frequency of that population, and its change correlated with the change in circulating plasmablast frequency. Day 7 ICOS+CD38+ clones were most often found later in ICOS-CD38- cTfh, suggesting that subset may serve as a memory reservoir. Rare clonotypes could not be sampled because productive TCRB sequences were recovered from only roughly 9-20% of the analyzed cells. Successive annual vaccinations recalled a recurring oligoclonal ICOS+CD38+ cTfh response that included tetramer and AIM influenza-specific clonotypes.

Libraries were constructed by the immunoSEQ multiplex PCR assay. Adaptive Biotechnologies carried out TCRB amplification, library preparation, sequencing and preliminary bioinformatics at Survey level resolution. For TCRB sequencing, genomic DNA from the sorted cTfh populations was amplified by multiplex PCR. As for the original processing: Clonality was calculated in R as 1 minus normalized Shannon entropy, and the Gini index was computed with the R package ineq. Overlap score was defined as the summed counts of shared sequences divided by the total counts of all sequences in both compared samples. The significance of shared clonotypes was tested with Fisher's exact test, assuming a theoretical repertoire of 10^7 TCRB sequences. As stored in TCRdb, this immuneACCESS dataset retains in-frame rearrangements with V and J assigned. A fraction of the clones does not appear; measured against another copy, unresolved V genes explain less than half of the discrepancy, and the remainder lacks a known reason. Clone size and V and J calls were adopted from that table, with D and trimming inferred from the DNA. In this sample the table shows approximately 25,000 clones, roughly 80% of which occur a single time. 1% to 1.5% of the sample belongs to the ten largest clones.

Note on this clone: Its specific antigen is unknown. Within one base of it there is no much larger clone, and no base qualities were kept.

From a lookup of the germline V gene (reference sequence), CDR1 and CDR2 are MNHNY and SVGAGI. The CDR3 numbers 13 residues from cysteine through phenylalanine. Just CDR3 DNA is preserved here, 39 bases in frame from base 1. The junction shows trimming of 2 bases on V and 5 bases on J, plus 7 bases between the germline ends. Explained via the paper, the time point label denotes: 2014-2015 season, pre-vaccination. Seasonal inactivated influenza vaccine (Fluvarix) was administered to adults, and sorted blood CD4 subsets were tracked by TCRB sequencing before and after vaccination. To be eligible, subjects had to live in the community and must not have received influenza vaccine in the previous 6 months. Subjects were excluded for influenza vaccine contraindications, substance abuse, HIV/AIDS, active malignancy, immunomodulatory medication, or active illness such as respiratory infection. At each time point, somewhere between roughly 40 and 100 mL of blood was taken. Non-naive CD4+CXCR5+PD-1+ cells were defined as circulating Tfh and were sorted into two fractions, ICOS+CD38+ and ICOS-CD38-. Ficoll-Paque PLUS or SepMate separation was used to isolate PBMC. Before DNA extraction, cell subsets were sorted from PBMC on a BD FACS Aria.

The V gene is TRBV6-6 and the J gene is TRBJ1-5; the D gene is possibly TRBD1, with 5 bases matching. Specimen: CXCR5+ CD38- circulating T follicular helper cells from blood, collected on the day of influenza vaccination. The cell subset or site label, read with the paper, signifies: circulating Tfh, non-naive CD4+CXCR5+PD-1+ (ICOS+CD38+ or ICOS-CD38-). This TCR was recovered from an adult who received the influenza vaccine. The CDR3 reads as follows: CASSYEGDQPQHF. DNA sequence: TGTGCCAGCAGTTACGAAGGGGATCAGCCCCAGCATTTT.